Below are 2 T cell receptor beta chains sequenced from a single sample in a study of OX40 agonist ivuxolimab in advanced cancers. Clones were sequenced by immunoSEQ multiplex PCR, and TCRdb holds only the in-frame ones, with some missing. In the table there are 75,000 to 90,000 clones, about 85% of which are singletons. The sample consisted of CD4+ or CD8+ T cells sorted from blood, taken in a trial of the OX40 agonist ivuxolimab. These receptors were obtained from an adult with an advanced solid tumor such as melanoma, head and neck, liver or kidney cancer.

This chain uses TRBV5-6 with TRBJ2-3; possibly TRBD1 or TRBD2 for D (5 bases each). The V gene's germline CDR1 is SGHDT and CDR2 YYEEEE. V dropped 1 base and J dropped 2 bases, with 14 bases sitting between them. This CDR3 comprises 16 residues. CDR3 bases: TGTGCCAGCAGCTTGTTGGGGATTGGGACCACAGATACGCAGTATTTT. Protein: CASSLLGIGTTDTQYF.

The rearrangement links TRBV30 to TRBJ2-5; D is ambiguous. Germline V gene sequence: CDR1 GTSNPN, CDR2 SVGIG (reference sequence). V was clipped by 2 bases and J by 4 bases, with 11 bases between them. This CDR3 has 13 residues. This CDR3 reads CAWSNRVGETQYF. In DNA form, the CDR3 reads TGTGCCTGGAGTAATAGGGTCGGAGAGACCCAGTACTTC.